This TCR beta chain was identified during a study of CD8 T cells in Susac syndrome. About the study: Within the sequenced group of Susac syndrome patients, five or six showed active disease and eight or nine were in remission. Patients with Susac syndrome had blood drawn and were at that point therapy-naive, on corticosteroids, or on intravenous immunoglobulin alone.

With 7 bases removed from V and 4 bases from J, the gap between germline ends came to 20 bases. CDR3 length equals 16 residues. Overall study findings and caveats: It was acknowledged in the study that its TCR sequencing and HLA analysis involved a relatively small number of individuals.

The study sequenced TCR beta in blood CD8+ and CD4+ T cells. As concerns this clonotype: Antigen unknown.

Random hexamers were used to reverse transcribe the RNA input (about 0.5 to 1 ug). TCRdb reanalysed the immunoSEQ multiplex PCR reads using MiXCR and keeps one entry per CDR3 protein. The table shows under 80,000 distinct CDR3 sequences, with 93% occurring only once. The sample consisted of CD4+ T cells from PBMCs. The chain recombines TRBV12-3 or TRBV12-4 with TRBJ1-5, with a tentative D call TRBD1 (6 bases). The source is a human donor with Susac syndrome. CDR3 loop: CASTQFTGTPNQPQHF. CDR3 coding DNA: TGTGCCAGCACCCAATTTACCGGGACACCTAATCAGCCCCAGCATTTT.